The rows below give T cell receptor beta chains drawn from one sample of a study of T-cell reconstitution after alpha-beta-depleted transplantation in children. TCRdb redid the calling of the PCR reads with MiXCR, one entry per CDR3 protein. The sample carries roughly 190,000 distinct CDR3 sequences, less than 15% recorded once. The sequences come from PBMCs from the stem cell graft donor, collected from the stem cell graft. These receptors all stem from a human donor who donated a stem cell graft to a child with acute lymphoblastic leukemia. Each CDR3 is given with its conserved first and last residue. A D gene is named only where the DNA matches it firmly. A clone size is listed for some rows: how often the clone was seen (once, few, many), or a class if it is expanded.

v_call,clone_size,j_call,d_call,cdr3_nt,cdr3_aa
TRBV5-1,many,TRBJ1-1,-,TGCGCCAGCAGCCACTTGGATAGCAACACTGAAGCTTTCTTT,CASSHLDSNTEAFF
TRBV7-6,few,TRBJ2-2,-,TGTGCCAGCAGGCAGATTGGGACCTCCACCGGGGAGCTGTTTTTT,CASRQIGTSTGELFF
TRBV7-9,many,TRBJ2-1,TRBD2,TGTGCCAGCAGCCCAGCCCCGGGACTAGCGGGCCCACGGGATGAGCAGTTCTTC,CASSPAPGLAGPRDEQFF
TRBV5-1,many,TRBJ2-3,TRBD1,TGCGCCAGCAGCTTCCGGGACAGGGGGTTAGATACGCAGTATTTT,CASSFRDRGLDTQYF
TRBV28,-,TRBJ2-1,-,TGTGCCAGTTATCTTCTAGCGCCTTTATACAATGAGCAGTTCTTC,CASYLLAPLYNEQFF
TRBV30,-,TRBJ2-1,TRBD2,TGTGCCTGGAGTAAAGCGGGAGCTTACGGTGAGCAGTTCTTC,CAWSKAGAYGEQFF
TRBV7-2,many,TRBJ1-2,-,TGTGCCAGCAGCTTAGCGTCAGGGGATTATGGCTACACCTTC,CASSLASGDYGYTF
TRBV4-2,many,TRBJ2-1,-,TGTGCCAGCAGCCCCCCCGCGGGAACCTACAATGAGCAGTTCTTC,CASSPPAGTYNEQFF
TRBV5-5,-,TRBJ2-3,-,TGTGCCAGCAGCTGGACCCGAAGCACAGATACGCAGTATTTT,CASSWTRSTDTQYF
TRBV27,many,TRBJ2-3,-,TGTGCCAGCAGTACATTACAGACTAGAGACACAGATACGCAGTATTTT,CASSTLQTRDTDTQYF
TRBV20-1,many,TRBJ2-3,-,TGCAGTGCTATAATGAGCGATACGCAGTATTTT,CSAIMSDTQYF
TRBV5-1,few,TRBJ2-5,TRBD2,TGCGCCAGCAGGCTAGCGGGAGCCCAAGAGACCCAGTACTTC,CASRLAGAQETQYF
TRBV7-9,few,TRBJ1-2,-,TGTGCCAGCAGCTTTAGGGACGCAGGAGGCTACACCTTC,CASSFRDAGGYTF
TRBV6-1,many,TRBJ1-1,-,TGTGCCAGCAGTGATACACAGAACACTGAAGCTTTCTTT,CASSDTQNTEAFF
TRBV5-1,many,TRBJ2-7,-,TGCGCCAGCAGCTTGGACGGGAGTAGCTACGAGCAGTACTTC,CASSLDGSSYEQYF
TRBV30,many,TRBJ2-6,TRBD2,TGTGCCTGGAGCATCGGGGGGACTGGGGCCAACGTCCTGACTTTC,CAWSIGGTGANVLTF
TRBV24-1,many,TRBJ2-3,TRBD2,TGTGCCACCAGTGATTTGCGGGGGGGCACAGATACGCAGTATTTT,CATSDLRGGTDTQYF
TRBV12-3/TRBV12-4,many,TRBJ2-5,TRBD2,TGTGCCAGCAGTTTTGGCGGGGGGCTAGAGACCCAGTACTTC,CASSFGGGLETQYF
TRBV24-1,many,TRBJ2-1,TRBD2,TGTGCCACCAGTGTTACTAGCGGGAGCGTGGAGCAGTTCTTC,CATSVTSGSVEQFF
TRBV7-9,-,TRBJ2-3,TRBD1,TGTGCCAGCAGCTTGACAGGGGTCGGGACAGATACGCAGTATTTT,CASSLTGVGTDTQYF
TRBV29-1,many,TRBJ2-3,TRBD1,TGCAGCGTTGAAGGACAGGGAGATACGCAGTATTTT,CSVEGQGDTQYF
TRBV3-1,many,TRBJ1-1,-,TGTGCCAGCAGCCAAGACGGACAGACTGAAGCTTTCTTT,CASSQDGQTEAFF
TRBV11-2,many,TRBJ2-7,TRBD1,TGTGCCAGCAGCTTTTACAGGGGCTACGAGCAGTACTTC,CASSFYRGYEQYF
TRBV18,many,TRBJ1-1,-,TGTGCCAGCTCACCACAGGGGCAGAACACTGAAGCTTTCTTT,CASSPQGQNTEAFF
TRBV5-1,many,TRBJ2-4,-,TGCGCCAGCACTCGACTAGCCAAAAACATTCAGTACTTC,CASTRLAKNIQYF
TRBV29-1,many,TRBJ2-3,-,TGCAGCGGTGAAGGGGGGGCGCGTTCCACAGATACGCAGTATTTT,CSGEGGARSTDTQYF
TRBV30,few,TRBJ1-5,TRBD1,TGTGCCTGGAGTGTACAGGGGAATCAGCCCCAGCATTTT,CAWSVQGNQPQHF
TRBV5-1,few,TRBJ1-1,-,TGCGCCAGCAGCTTAGATATGGGGGACACTGAAGCTTTCTTT,CASSLDMGDTEAFF
TRBV9,-,TRBJ1-2,-,TGTGCCAGCAGCGTAGCGGGCAGGGCGGTGGATGGCTACACCTTC,CASSVAGRAVDGYTF
TRBV7-2,many,TRBJ1-3,-,TGTGCCAGCAGCTTGGGTAGAGCGGGAAACACCATATATTTT,CASSLGRAGNTIYF
TRBV7-9,few,TRBJ1-2,-,TGTGCCAGCAGCTTAGACAGACGATATGGCTACACCTTC,CASSLDRRYGYTF